This paragraph reports one T cell receptor (beta chain). Its antigen is still unknown. The data were obtained in a study of cytomegalovirus exposure and HLA in healthy donors. Study-level points and caveats: Earlier analysis looked at TCR beta V segments, and most were productive about 87% or about 30% of the time. Other equally common chains were less clonally expanded than HLA-associated TCR beta chains, a later analysis showed. Cytomegalovirus-associated TCR beta chains were listed, numbering 150 to 200.

V dropped 4 bases and J dropped 5; count of bases not matched to a gene: 10. The length of the CDR3 is 15 residues. Germline V CDR1 and CDR2: MNHNS, SASEGT. The PCR ran on 60 Vbeta and 13 Jbeta primers. Authors' processing steps: Approximately 72 million unique TCR beta chains, 10 million to 13 million of them shared, were counted by a later analysis. Measured with immunoSEQ multiplex PCR; TCRdb has only the in-frame clones, and not every one. The DNA gave D and trimming, while V, J and clone size come from that table. The sample shows around 200,000 clones, 62% of them seen only once. The sample taken for sequencing was PBMCs. This receptor was obtained from a man in his forties or fifties in good health and CMV-seronegative. This chain joins TRBV6-1 and TRBJ1-2; 7 bases align to TRBD1. The CDR3 protein is CASSGEGGDFYGYTF. CDR3 DNA: TGTGCCAGCAGTGGTGAAGGGGGCGATTTTTATGGCTACACCTTC.